Reported below is one T cell receptor (beta chain). V lost 9 bases and J lost 5; bases outside the gene matches: 9. The CDR3 covers 13 residues. Germline V gene sequence: CDR1 MNHNY, CDR2 SVGAGI (reference sequence). The data stem from a study of blood T cell repertoires in COVID-19. Study as a whole: From the United States, Italy and Spain came samples of acute and convalescent COVID-19.

A Seattle source enrolled patients during active infection and followed them longitudinally. How the authors handled the data: The assay estimated nucleated cells by amplifying reference gene primers. TCRdb keeps only in-frame clones here, not all; method: immunoSEQ multiplex PCR. That table furnishes V, J and clone size, whereas the DNA furnished D and trimming. Of 200,000 to 250,000 clones in the sample, about 88% were seen once. Sequencing used peripheral blood. This sequence was found in a man aged 50-59 years with COVID-19, enrolled during active disease. The rearrangement uses TRBV6-6 and TRBJ1-1, with 7 positions matching TRBD1. The CDR3 spells CASLNRGRTEAFF. The CDR3 DNA follows: TGTGCCAGTCTAAACAGGGGTCGGACTGAAGCTTTCTTT.